This T cell receptor beta chain was profiled in a study of shared clonotypes between healthy human individuals. Germline values: CDR1 MNHNY, CDR2 SVGAGI (reference sequence). Unmatched junction bases numbered 7, after V lost 1 base and J lost 4 bases. This CDR3 has 16 residues. Naive CD8 isolation took CD45RO-negative cells positively selected for CCR7 and excluded terminally differentiated effector memory CD45RA+ cells. Clones were read by immunoSEQ multiplex PCR, and TCRdb kept only the in-frame ones, dropping some. The data show millions of clones, with 85% to 95% seen just once and around 1.7% held by the top ten.

The chain couples TRBV6-6 to TRBJ2-3, with 8 positions matching TRBD2. The sequence came from a man aged 18-30 years in good health. Some clones in this sample may be carry-over from other donors' samples. Sequencing used naive CD8+ T cells from PBMCs. The CDR3 is CASSYLAGGVPDTQYF. CDR3 bases: TGTGCCAGCAGTTACTTGGCGGGAGGAGTCCCAGATACGCAGTATTTT.